Listed here are 11 T cell receptor beta chains from one sample, sequenced in a study of molecular identifiers for immune sequencing clone quantification. TCRdb re-called the PCR reads with MiXCR, one entry per CDR3 protein. The table includes approximately 500,000 distinct CDR3 sequences, roughly 23% detected once. Sequences were obtained from naive CD8+ T cells from blood, with Jurkat cell RNA spiked in. Subset of the sample: FACS-sorted CD8+CD4-CCR7+CD45RA+ naive T cells. These receptors were obtained from a human donor in good health. Some libraries in this study had Jurkat cell RNA spiked in.

This chain joins TRBV4-1 and TRBJ2-7; unclear D gene. This CDR3 contains 13 residues. CDR1 MGHRA and CDR2 YSYEKL come from the germline V gene. The V gene lost 3 bases and the J gene lost 3 bases, with 9 bases spanning the gap. CDR3 DNA sequence: TGCGCCAGCAGCCACCCAACCCACTACGAGCAGTACTTC. Its translation: CASSHPTHYEQYF.

A few counts support this clonotype. The J gene is TRBJ2-7, the V gene TRBV27; possible D gene TRBD1, 5 bases. The V end lost 3 bases, the J end lost 0 bases, and 9 bases lay between the germline ends. The CDR3 is 14 amino acids. Germline values: CDR1 MNHEY, CDR2 SMNVEV (reference sequence). The CDR3 protein is CASSLKGNSYEQYF. The CDR3, as DNA: TGTGCCAGCAGTTTGAAGGGGAACTCCTACGAGCAGTACTTC.

Remarks on this clonotype: Since no conserved phenylalanine or tryptophan closes the CDR3, a read error is the likely cause. The chain recombines TRBV11-2 with TRBJ1-3; D unclear. The CDR3 has 14 amino acids. The V gene's germline CDR1 is SGHAT and CDR2 FQNNGV. The CDR3 region is CVSSSWPSGNTIYL. In DNA, the CDR3 is TGTGTCAGCAGTTCCTGGCCCTCTGGAAACACCATATATCTT.

This clonotype has just a few counts. The gene calls are TRBV13 and TRBJ2-7; D gene ambiguous. There are 15 residues in the CDR3. Looked up from germline, CDR1 is PRHDT and CDR2 is FYEKMQ (reference sequence). The V gene lost 4 bases and the J gene lost 5 bases, with 18 bases spanning the gap. CDR3 nucleotide sequence: TGTGCCAGCAGCTCGCCCCCGGATAGGGTAAACGAGCAGTACTTC. Translated, it gives CASSSPPDRVNEQYF.

This clonotype was detected ten times or more. This chain uses TRBV15 with TRBJ2-3, with TRBD1 as a possible D gene (5 bases). V lost 6 bases and J lost 3, with 16 bases in between. This CDR3 region has 15 residues. Germline loops: CDR1 LNHNV, CDR2 YYDKDF (reference sequence). This chain's CDR3 is CATSPGQDLTDTQYF. For the CDR3, the DNA is TGTGCCACCAGTCCCGGACAAGACTTAACAGATACGCAGTATTTT.

This clonotype has ten or more counts. This chain uses TRBV4-3 with TRBJ1-1; D unclear. CDR3 length: 15 amino acids. CDR1 and CDR2 (germline): LGHNA, YSLEER. V was shortened by 0 bases and J by 3 bases, with 11 bases between the two germline ends. CDR3 protein: CASSQDGVTDTEAFF. The CDR3 DNA reads TGCGCCAGCAGCCAAGATGGAGTTACCGACACTGAAGCTTTCTTT.

The sample holds a few counts of this clonotype. This sequence joins TRBV21-1 and TRBJ1-1; the DNA was not used to check the table's D call, TRBD1. TRBV21-1 is a listed pseudogene. CDR3 length equals 16 residues. DNA of the CDR3: TGTGCCAGCAGCGAACCGAGAAGGCAGGGGTTCACTGAAGCTTTCTTT. This translates into CASSEPRRQGFTEAFF.

This clonotype was seen at least ten times. The V call is TRBV6-2 or TRBV6-3, the J call TRBJ2-2; D not certain. CDR1 is MNHEY and CDR2 is SVGEGT in the germline V gene. The CDR3 runs 15 residues. The V and J ends lost 0 bases and 0 bases respectively, with 5 bases between them. Here the CDR3 DNA reads TGTGCCAGCAGTTACTCAGTTTCGAACACCGGGGAGCTGTTTTTT. Protein: CASSYSVSNTGELFF.

This clonotype has more than one count but fewer than ten. The chain couples TRBV9 to TRBJ2-3, with TRBD2 as a possible D gene (7 bases). V lost 0 bases and J 7 bases, leaving 12 bases between the germline ends. CDR1 is SGDLS, CDR2 YYNGEE, per germline. The CDR3 is 14 amino acids. This chain's CDR3 is CASSVGGGLNTQYF. The DNA for the CDR3 is TGTGCCAGCAGCGTAGGGGGGGGCCTTAATACGCAGTATTTT.

CDR3 in DNA: TGTGCCAGCAGCTTAGCCCCTGCGGATGAGCAGTTCTTC. Encoded protein: CASSLAPADEQFF. This chain joins TRBV7-9 and TRBJ2-1; the D is unclear. Looked up from germline, CDR1 is SEHNR and CDR2 is FQNEAQ (reference sequence). Trimming left V 0 bases short and J 8 bases short, with 8 bases between. CDR3 length: 13 residues. The full variable domain, rest sourced from reference TRBV7-9 and TRBJ2-1, is DTGVSQNPRHKITKRGQNVTFRCDPISEHNRLYWYRQTLGQGPEFLTYFQNEAQLEKSRLLSDRFSAERPKGSFSTLEIQRTEQGDSAMYLCASSLAPADEQFFGPGTRLTVL.

At least ten counts were recorded for this clonotype. CDR3 residues: CASSHGDSTYEQYF. CDR3 bases: TGTGCCAGCAGTCACGGGGACAGCACCTACGAGCAGTACTTC. The genes are TRBV6-6 and TRBJ2-7; 7 nucleotides match TRBD1. The V and J ends lost 5 bases and 2 bases, in that order; junction bases with no gene match: 6. This CDR3 spans 14 amino acids. Per germline, CDR1 MNHNY and CDR2 SVGAGI (reference sequence).